This T cell receptor beta chain was sequenced in a study of cytomegalovirus exposure and HLA in healthy donors. Study-level background: Early released data had tens of millions of unique TCRs, all coming from HLA-typed donors.

The PCR had 60 Vbeta and 13 Jbeta primers. Here immunoSEQ multiplex PCR was the method, and the copy in TCRdb shows in-frame clones only, minus some. Found here are 200,000 to 250,000 clones; the top ten clones hold more than 0.95%. This CDR3 is built from 15 residues. From germline, CDR1 is SNHLY and CDR2 FYNNEI. Trimming took 8 bases from V and 8 from J; bases not matched to a gene: 13. Study outcomes and limitations: A later analysis appeared to link common viral pathogens to several of the most significant clusters. Later analysis indicated greater clonal expansion among HLA-associated TCR beta chains than among equally common other chains.

On this clone itself: The antigen is unknown.

V usage is TRBV2 and J usage is TRBJ2-1; 9 bases map to TRBD2. The sequence came from a girl aged 2-10 years in good health and CMV-seropositive. Sequencing used PBMCs. The CDR3 spells CASSTSGPGWDEQFF. CDR3 in DNA: TGTGCCAGCTCGACTAGCGGACCCGGATGGGATGAGCAGTTCTTC. The full variable domain, rest sourced from reference TRBV2 and TRBJ2-1, is EPEVTQTPSHQVTQMGQEVILRCVPISNHLYFYWYRQILGQKVEFLVSFYNNEISEKSEIFDDQFSVERPDGSNFTLKIRSTKLEDSAMYFCASSTSGPGWDEQFFGPGTRLTVL.